This TCR beta chain was observed in a study of OX40 agonist ivuxolimab in advanced cancers. For the wider study: Ivuxolimab, which targeted the costimulatory receptor OX40 (CD134), was an agonistic, fully human IgG2 monoclonal antibody. Intravenous ivuxolimab was administered to patients every 2 weeks at six dose levels: 0.01, 0.1, 0.3, 1.5, 3 and 10 mg/kg. Among the roughly 50 dose-escalation patients, about 20 had hepatocellular carcinoma, roughly 15 melanoma, 9 renal cell carcinoma and 9 head and neck cancer. A male proportion of roughly 85% and a mean age of approximately 62 years, ranging from about 23 to 79, were recorded for the dose-escalation cohort. Prior anti-PD-1, anti-PD-L1 or anti-CTLA-4 therapy was permitted, and checkpoint inhibitors had been received by around 39% of dose-escalation patients. Partial responses occurred in three dose-escalation patients: two with cutaneous melanoma and one with hepatocellular carcinoma. Peripheral TCRbeta sequencing aimed to test whether ivuxolimab altered TCR sequence diversity and caused clonal T-cell expansion. The paper describes the monotherapy dose-escalation part (N of about 50 patients) of the phase I trial of ivuxolimab. The full study reports these points: The antigen specificity of the clonally expanded peripheral T cells was not determined. Low levels of normalized T-cell clonal expansion were also seen in some patients who did not respond. Partial responders in the 0.1-3.0 mg/kg groups had among the lowest normalized peripheral clonal expansion, especially among CD8+ T cells. After ivuxolimab, CD8+ T cells had more expanded clones than CD4+ T cells on average. At doses of 0.1 to 3.0 mg/kg, clonal expansion of both CD4+ and CD8+ T cells in blood was seen between baseline and week 6.

According to the germline V gene, CDR1 reads MDHEN and CDR2 reads SYDVKM. The CDR3 numbers 15 residues from cysteine through phenylalanine. Just the 45-base CDR3 DNA is kept, in frame starting at base 1. V gives up 4 bases and J gives up 1 base, and the segment between their germline ends measures 13 bases. To sequence the TCRbeta CDR3 region, genomic DNA was isolated from the sorted cells. TCRbeta CDR3 regions were sequenced using the immunoSEQ Assay. Here the immuneACCESS table is served through TCRdb, limited to in-frame sequences with V and J called. Missing clones are a known gap in these copies; in checked studies unresolved V genes cover under half, and the rest lacks a known reason. Within this sample are about 99,000 clones, with 91% of them counted one time only. The ten top clones hold around 0.3% of the sample. Worth noting for this clone: Its antigen is still unknown. Per-nucleotide qualities are absent, and no much larger clonotype sits a single base away.

Patients with a history of autoimmune disease or receiving systemic immunosuppression were excluded from the trial. In every dose cohort, peripheral blood was drawn for TCR sequencing at baseline, cycle 4 day 1, and cycle 7 day 1. The samples were taken from a phase I, first-in-human, multicenter, open-label dose-escalation trial of ivuxolimab. Adults with locally advanced or metastatic head and neck squamous cell, hepatocellular, melanoma or renal cell carcinoma were enrolled in the trial. Before TCR sequencing, CD4+ T cells and CD8+ T cells were sorted from peripheral blood as separate populations.

The sequence came from an adult with an advanced solid tumor such as melanoma, head and neck, liver or kidney cancer. The rearranged segments are TRBV28 and TRBJ1-1, with the D gene not confidently named. The sample in question was CD4+ or CD8+ T cells sorted from blood, obtained in a trial of the OX40 agonist ivuxolimab. The CDR3 sequence is CASSSSPDGNTEAFF. The nucleotides are TGTGCCAGCAGTTCCTCGCCCGACGGGAACACTGAAGCTTTCTTT.